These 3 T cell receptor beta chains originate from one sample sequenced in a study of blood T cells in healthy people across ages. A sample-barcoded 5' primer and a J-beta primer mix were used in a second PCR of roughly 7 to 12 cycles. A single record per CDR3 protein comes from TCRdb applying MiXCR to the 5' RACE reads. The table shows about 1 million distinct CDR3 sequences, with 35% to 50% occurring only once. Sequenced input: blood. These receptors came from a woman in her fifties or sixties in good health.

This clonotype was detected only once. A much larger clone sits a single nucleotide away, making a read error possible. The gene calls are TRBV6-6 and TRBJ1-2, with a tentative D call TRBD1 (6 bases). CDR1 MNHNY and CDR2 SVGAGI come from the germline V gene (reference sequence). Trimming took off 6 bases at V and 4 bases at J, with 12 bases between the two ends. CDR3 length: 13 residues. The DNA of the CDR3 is TGTGCCAGCAGACCCGACAGGCCCTATGGCTACACCTTC. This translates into CASRPDRPYGYTF.

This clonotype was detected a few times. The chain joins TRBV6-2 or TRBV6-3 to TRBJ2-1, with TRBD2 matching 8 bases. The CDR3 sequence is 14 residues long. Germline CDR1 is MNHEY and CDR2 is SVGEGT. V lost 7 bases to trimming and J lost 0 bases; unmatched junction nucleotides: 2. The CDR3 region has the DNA TGTGCCAGCACGGGAGGGGGCTCCTACAATGAGCAGTTCTTC. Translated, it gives CASTGGGSYNEQFF.

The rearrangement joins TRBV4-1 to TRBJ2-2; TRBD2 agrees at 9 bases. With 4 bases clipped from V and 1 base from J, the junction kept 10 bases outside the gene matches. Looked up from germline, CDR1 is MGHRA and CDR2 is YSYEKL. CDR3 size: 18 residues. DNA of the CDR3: TGCGCCAGCAGCCCTGGGACTAGCCTTACTCTGAACACCGGGGAGCTGTTTTTT. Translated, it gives CASSPGTSLTLNTGELFF.